The 27 T cell receptor beta chains below were found in one sample sequenced in a study of OX40 agonist ivuxolimab in advanced cancers. Measured with immunoSEQ multiplex PCR; TCRdb has only the in-frame clones, and not every one. In the table there are roughly 20,000 clones, roughly 86% of which are singletons. The sample here was CD4+ or CD8+ T cells sorted from blood, taken in a trial of the OX40 agonist ivuxolimab. Receptors originate from an adult with an advanced solid tumor such as melanoma, head and neck, liver or kidney cancer.

The chain uses TRBV6-1 and TRBJ2-7; 9 nucleotides agree with TRBD2. V lost 8 bases to trimming and J lost 5 bases; unmatched junction nucleotides: 10. Germline V gene data show CDR1 as MNHNS and CDR2 as SASEGT. The CDR3 has 14 residues. The CDR3 bases are TGTGCCAGCGGCGAGAGCGGGAGGTACCACGAGCAGTACTTC. Its translation is CASGESGRYHEQYF.

The V and J genes are TRBV4-2 and TRBJ1-2; 8 bases agree with TRBD1. Germline V gene lookup returns CDR1 LGHNA and CDR2 YNFKEQ. V trimming: 2 bases; J trimming: 4 bases; junction bases outside the gene matches: 6. This CDR3 is built from 15 residues. CDR3 nucleotide sequence: TGTGCCAGCAGCCAACTGACAGGGGATGGCTATGGCTACACCTTC. This gives the protein CASSQLTGDGYGYTF.

The rearrangement links TRBV10-2 to TRBJ2-7; D is possibly TRBD1 or TRBD2 (5 bases each). The germline gives CDR1 WSHSY, CDR2 SAAADI. The CDR3 sequence is 19 residues long. The V end lost 0 bases, the J end lost 0 bases, and 21 bases lay between the germline ends. CDR3 protein: CASSESRPPMGPSSYEQYF. The CDR3 region has the DNA TGCGCCAGCAGTGAGTCGAGGCCCCCCATGGGACCCTCCTCCTACGAGCAGTACTTC.

The V call is TRBV25-1, the J call TRBJ1-1; D call uncertain. Trimming cost V 6 bases and J 5 bases, with 7 bases left between them. CDR1 is MGHDK, CDR2 SYGVNS, per germline. The CDR3 runs 11 residues. The CDR3 nucleotides are TGTGCCAGCAGCGTAGGGACTGAAGCTTTCTTT. Encoded protein: CASSVGTEAFF.

The chain employs TRBV6-1 and TRBJ1-2; 7 bases agree with TRBD1. CDR3 length: 15 residues. Looked up from germline, CDR1 is MNHNS and CDR2 is SASEGT. With V trimmed by 0 bases and J by 6 bases, 7 bases remained unmatched. CDR3: CASSEAYDREDGYTF. CDR3 coding DNA: TGTGCCAGCAGTGAAGCGTATGACAGGGAGGATGGCTACACCTTC.

J is TRBJ2-3 and V is TRBV5-1, with 7 positions matching TRBD1. Losses at the gene ends were 0 bases for V and 5 bases for J; bases not matched to a gene: 3. Germline V CDR1 and CDR2: SGHRS, YFSETQ. The CDR3 contains 14 residues. The CDR3 is CASSLGQGKDTQYF. The CDR3 coding sequence is TGCGCCAGCAGCTTGGGACAGGGAAAAGATACGCAGTATTTT.

This chain uses TRBV4-1 with TRBJ2-7; 14 nucleotides line up with TRBD2. Germline-derived CDR1 and CDR2 are MGHRA and YSYEKL. The CDR3 loop spans 14 amino acids. V was pared by 3 bases and J by 5 bases, with 0 bases of the junction left unmatched. For the CDR3, the DNA is TGCGCCAGCAGCCAGGGACTAGCGGGGGACGAGCAGTACTTC. This translates into CASSQGLAGDEQYF.

This chain joins TRBV19 and TRBJ2-2, with D perhaps matching TRBD1 or TRBD2 (5 bases each). Per the germline V gene, CDR1 is LNHDA and CDR2 is SQIVND (reference sequence). The V end was cut by 3 bases, the J end by 6 bases, with 8 bases between. The CDR3 length is 13 residues. CDR3 nucleotide sequence: TGTGCCAGTAGTATCGGGGCGGCCGGGGAGCTGTTTTTT. It is translated as CASSIGAAGELFF.

This chain connects TRBV7-9 to TRBJ1-4, with TRBD1 matching 8 bases. V trimming: 4 bases; J trimming: 4 bases; junction bases outside the gene matches: 8. Germline CDR1 is SEHNR and CDR2 is FQNEAQ (reference sequence). There are 16 residues in the CDR3. In nucleotides, the CDR3 is TGTGCCAGCAGCTCCTCCGGGACAGGTCTTAATGAAAAACTGTTTTTT. This sequence encodes CASSSSGTGLNEKLFF.

This sequence joins TRBV18 and TRBJ2-1; D not resolved. Germline CDR1 and CDR2: KGHSH and LQKENI. V was cut by 2 bases and J by 0 bases, with 11 bases left in between. The CDR3 consists of 16 residues. The CDR3 DNA sequence: TGTGCCAGCTCACCAAATTCCGCGAGCTCCTACAATGAGCAGTTCTTC. This encodes CASSPNSASSYNEQFF.

The rearrangement uses TRBV5-5 and TRBJ2-7; D unclear. Trimming shortened V by 1 base and J by 3 bases, and 11 bases separated the two germline ends. The CDR3 is made up of 14 amino acids. The germline V gene encodes CDR1 SGHKS and CDR2 YYEKEE (reference sequence). The CDR3 spells CASSLRLTDYEQYF. The CDR3 region has the DNA TGTGCCAGCAGCTTGCGACTGACGGACTACGAGCAGTACTTC.

The chain recombines TRBV4-1 with TRBJ1-1; the D gene is possibly TRBD1 (5 bases). V was clipped by 1 base and J by 11 bases, with 17 bases between them. The V gene's germline CDR1 is MGHRA and CDR2 YSYEKL. CDR3 size: 14 residues. CDR3 coding DNA: TGCGCCAGCAGCCAAGTGGGGGGGAGCTCCGGTGCTTTCTTT. Its protein is CASSQVGGSSGAFF.

V and J are TRBV5-1 and TRBJ2-7, with D uncertain. In germline, CDR1 is SGHRS, CDR2 YFSETQ. The CDR3 is made up of 15 amino acids. The V and J ends lost 0 bases and 1 base respectively, with 11 bases between them. The CDR3 reads CASSLGGVGSYEQYF. For the CDR3, the DNA is TGCGCCAGCAGCTTGGGGGGTGTGGGATCCTACGAGCAGTACTTC.

The chain recombines TRBV5-6 with TRBJ1-5; D is uncertain. The germline V gene has CDR1 SGHDT and CDR2 YYEEEE. The V and J ends lost 1 base and 1 base respectively, with 15 bases between them. The CDR3 sequence is 17 residues long. CDR3 DNA: TGTGCCAGCAGCTTGTCAAGCCCCTACGGAAGCAATCAGCCCCAGCATTTT. It translates to CASSLSSPYGSNQPQHF. The whole variable domain, remainder taken from reference TRBV5-6 and TRBJ1-5, is DAGVTQSPTHLIKTRGQQVTLRCSPKSGHDTVSWYQQALGQGPQFIFQYYEEEERQRGNFPDRFSGHQFPNYSSELNVNALLLGDSALYLCASSLSSPYGSNQPQHFGDGTRLSIL.

The rearrangement joins TRBV27 to TRBJ2-7; D ambiguous. This CDR3 is 16 amino acids long. V was pared by 3 bases and J by 2 bases, with 17 bases between. Germline lookup yields CDR1 MNHEY and CDR2 SMNVEV (reference sequence). CDR3 loop: CASSFIRVDGTYEQYF. The CDR3 nucleotides read TGTGCCAGCAGTTTTATTCGAGTGGACGGAACCTACGAGCAGTACTTC.

J is TRBJ2-6 and V is TRBV5-4; 7 nucleotides line up with TRBD1. This CDR3 has 16 residues. The V gene's germline CDR1 is SGHNT and CDR2 YYREEE (reference sequence). Germline trimming cut 3 bases from V and 0 bases from J; bases unmatched to any gene: 3. CDR3 sequence reads: CASSSGQHSGANVLTF. The DNA of the CDR3 is TGTGCCAGCAGCTCGGGACAGCACTCTGGGGCCAACGTCCTGACTTTC. The full variable domain, its missing parts supplied by reference TRBV5-4 and TRBJ2-6, is ETGVTQSPTHLIKTRGQQVTLRCSSQSGHNTVSWYQQALGQGPQFIFQYYREEENGRGNFPPRFSGLQFPNYSSELNVNALELDDSALYLCASSSGQHSGANVLTFGAGSRLTVL.

The chain joins TRBV11-1 to TRBJ2-5; tentative D call: TRBD1 (5 bases). Germline loops: CDR1 SGHAT, CDR2 FQDESV (reference sequence). This CDR3 is built from 16 residues. Trimming removed 2 bases from V and 3 bases from J, with 16 bases in between. The CDR3 nucleotides are TGTGCCAGCAGCTTAAGGTGGGGCAGGGCAGAAGAGACCCAGTACTTC. It encodes CASSLRWGRAEETQYF.

This sequence joins TRBV5-1 and TRBJ2-5, with 8 bases lining up with TRBD1. V shed 4 bases and J 5 bases; nucleotides not matched to a gene: 13. The CDR3 is 16 residues long. The V gene's germline CDR1 is SGHRS and CDR2 YFSETQ. The CDR3 DNA reads TGCGCCAGCAGCCCGGCTAGGACAGGGCCCCTGGAGACCCAGTACTTC. It specifies CASSPARTGPLETQYF.

This CDR3 is CASSDPTGSPNYGYTF. CDR3 bases: TGTGCCAGCAGTGACCCCACAGGCTCGCCTAACTATGGCTACACCTTC. The V gene is TRBV9, the J gene TRBJ1-2; TRBD1 might be the D (5 bases). CDR1 and CDR2 from the germline V gene are SGDLS and YYNGEE. The V gene lost 5 bases and the J gene lost 0 bases, with 17 bases spanning the gap. The CDR3 has 16 residues.

This chain links TRBV13 with TRBJ2-7, with 7 bases that match TRBD1. The CDR3 loop spans 16 amino acids. Germline assignment: CDR1 PRHDT and CDR2 FYEKMQ (reference sequence). Trimming took 5 bases from V and 0 from J; bases not matched to a gene: 10. For the CDR3, the DNA is TGTGCCAGCAGCCCACTTGGGGCAGGGGGCTCCTACGAGCAGTACTTC. Its protein product is CASSPLGAGGSYEQYF.

This sequence joins TRBV29-1 and TRBJ1-2; D is undetermined. Trimming took off 0 bases at V and 0 bases at J, with 14 bases between the two ends. This CDR3 has 16 amino acids. Germline CDR1 reads SQVTM; CDR2 reads ANQGSEA. CDR3 sequence: CSVEDWEQVANYGYTF. In DNA form, the CDR3 reads TGCAGCGTTGAAGATTGGGAGCAGGTGGCTAACTATGGCTACACCTTC.

V usage is TRBV10-3 and J usage is TRBJ1-5; no firm D call. The V end lost 3 bases, the J end lost 2 bases, and 5 bases lay between the germline ends. The CDR3 sequence is 13 residues long. Germline V gives CDR1 ENHRY, CDR2 SYGVKD. In nucleotides, the CDR3 is TGTGCCATCAGTGAAGGTCGCAATCAGCCCCAGCATTTT. Its protein is CAISEGRNQPQHF.

This rearrangement joins TRBV5-5 to TRBJ2-1; 8 bases agree with TRBD2. The V and J ends lost 3 bases and 7 bases, in that order; junction bases with no gene match: 9. The CDR3 is made up of 15 amino acids. Germline CDR1 and CDR2: SGHKS and YYEKEE (reference sequence). The CDR3 loop reads CASSWTGTSYNEQFF. CDR3 bases: TGTGCCAGCAGCTGGACCGGGACTAGTTATAATGAGCAGTTCTTC.

Written as DNA, the CDR3 is TGTGCCAGCAGCTTCGGCGGGGCAGATACGCAGTATTTT. This translates into CASSFGGADTQYF. The chain employs TRBV7-3 and TRBJ2-3, with D possibly being TRBD2 (6 bases). This CDR3 is 13 amino acids long. V shed 3 bases and J shed 4 bases, with 8 bases lying between them. Germline V gene sequence: CDR1 SGHTA, CDR2 FQGTGA.

V gene TRBV19 combines with J gene TRBJ2-1, with D possibly matching TRBD2 (6 bases). Trimming stripped 1 base from V and 3 bases from J, with 10 bases between. CDR1 is LNHDA, CDR2 SQIVND, per germline (reference sequence). The CDR3 is made up of 15 amino acids. The CDR3 DNA reads as TGTGCCAGTAGTATAGGTAGCGGATTCTACAATGAGCAGTTCTTC. Its protein is CASSIGSGFYNEQFF.

V and J are TRBV4-1 and TRBJ1-1, with a weak D call TRBD1 (5 bases). Trimming removed 3 bases at V and 3 bases at J, with 11 bases between. Germline CDR1 is MGHRA and CDR2 is YSYEKL. The CDR3 runs 14 residues. CDR3 amino acids: CASSQEVGDTEAFF. In DNA, the CDR3 is TGCGCCAGCAGCCAGGAGGTGGGGGACACTGAAGCTTTCTTT.

The chain is built from TRBV15 and TRBJ2-3, with 7 bases aligning to TRBD2. CDR1 is LNHNV and CDR2 is YYDKDF in the germline V gene (reference sequence). V gave up 6 bases and J gave up 6 bases; unmatched junction bases: 12. CDR3 length equals 15 residues. CDR3 sequence reads: CATSEERGSGDTQYF. The DNA of the CDR3 is TGTGCCACCAGTGAGGAGCGGGGCTCCGGGGATACGCAGTATTTT.